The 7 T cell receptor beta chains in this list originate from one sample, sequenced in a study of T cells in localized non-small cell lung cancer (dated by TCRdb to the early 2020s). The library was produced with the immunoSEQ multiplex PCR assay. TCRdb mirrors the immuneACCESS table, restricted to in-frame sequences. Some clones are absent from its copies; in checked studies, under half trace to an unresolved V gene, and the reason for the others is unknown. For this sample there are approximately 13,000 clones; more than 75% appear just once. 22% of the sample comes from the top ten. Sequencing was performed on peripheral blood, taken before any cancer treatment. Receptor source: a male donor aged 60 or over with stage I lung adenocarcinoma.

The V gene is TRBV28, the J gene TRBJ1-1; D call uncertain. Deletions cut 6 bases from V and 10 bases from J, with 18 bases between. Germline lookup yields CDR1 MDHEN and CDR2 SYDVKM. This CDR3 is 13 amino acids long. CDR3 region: CASRSGPNRGAFF. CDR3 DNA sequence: TGTGCCAGCAGATCTGGACCCAACCGAGGAGCTTTCTTT.

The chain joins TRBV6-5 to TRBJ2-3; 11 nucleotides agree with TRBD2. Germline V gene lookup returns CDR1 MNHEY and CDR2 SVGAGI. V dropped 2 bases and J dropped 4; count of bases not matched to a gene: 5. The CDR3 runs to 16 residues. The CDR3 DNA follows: TGTGCCAGCAGTTACAGTAGCGGGGGGGCCCCAGATACGCAGTATTTT. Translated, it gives CASSYSSGGAPDTQYF.

This CDR3 reads CASKRETGANVLTF. CDR3 sequence (DNA): TGTGCCAGCAAAAGGGAGACAGGGGCCAACGTCCTGACTTTC. The J gene is TRBJ2-6, the V gene TRBV9, with D possibly TRBD2 on 5 matching bases. This CDR3 contains 14 residues. The germline CDR1 and CDR2 sequences are SGDLS and YYNGEE. Trimming cost V 6 bases and J 4 bases, with 11 bases left between them.

The CDR3 reads CASSSDRLSNTQYF. The DNA of the CDR3 is TGTGCCAGCAGCTCGGACAGGCTTTCCAATACGCAGTATTTT. V and J are TRBV11-2 and TRBJ2-3, with TRBD1 matching over 7 bases. V trimming: 4 bases; J trimming: 7 bases; junction bases outside the gene matches: 8. CDR1 SGHAT and CDR2 FQNNGV come from the germline V gene. This CDR3 spans 14 amino acids.

CDR3: CASSGQRQGYNEKLFF. CDR3 in DNA: TGTGCCAGCAGTGGACAGAGACAGGGGTACAATGAAAAACTGTTTTTT. The gene calls are TRBV2 and TRBJ1-4; 8 positions match TRBD1. The V gene's germline CDR1 is SNHLY and CDR2 FYNNEI. V was clipped by 4 bases and J by 5 bases; unmatched bases: 9. The CDR3 extends over 16 amino acids.

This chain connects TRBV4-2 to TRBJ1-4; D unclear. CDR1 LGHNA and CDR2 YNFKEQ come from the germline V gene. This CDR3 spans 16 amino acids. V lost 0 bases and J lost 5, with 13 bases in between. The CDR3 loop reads CASSQDLGSLNEKLFF. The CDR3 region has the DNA TGTGCCAGCAGCCAAGATCTGGGCTCCTTAAATGAAAAACTGTTTTTT.

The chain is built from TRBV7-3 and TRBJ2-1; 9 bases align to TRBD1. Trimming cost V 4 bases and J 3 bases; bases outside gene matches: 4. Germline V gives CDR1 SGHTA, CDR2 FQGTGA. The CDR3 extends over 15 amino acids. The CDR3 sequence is CASSWTGVGYNEQFF. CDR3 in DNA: TGTGCCAGCAGCTGGACAGGGGTAGGCTACAATGAGCAGTTCTTC.